This paragraph reports one TCR beta chain. As yet, its antigen is unknown. A second roughly 6 to 11 cycle PCR used barcoded and J-beta primers. Via MiXCR, TCRdb re-called the 5' RACE reads, giving one row per CDR3 protein. The table records 700,000 to 850,000 distinct CDR3 sequences, about 48% of them present only once. Each donor's blood draw was roughly 9.5 milliliters of peripheral blood. This specimen comes from a study of blood T cells in healthy people across ages. Study-level findings and limits: Roughly linear declines in TCR beta diversity per million T cells occurred with age. From one million sequenced T cells, diversity estimates were lower bounds.

The CDR3 contains 15 residues. V lost 5 bases and J 7 bases, leaving 18 bases between the germline ends. This TCR derives from an elderly man in good health. The V call is TRBV12-3 or TRBV12-4, the J call TRBJ1-5; a weak D match, TRBD1 (6 bases). Sequences were obtained from blood. The CDR3 region has the DNA TGTGCCAGCAGTCGAAACGGGGGGGCAGGGCAGCCCCAGCATTTT. Its protein product is CASSRNGGAGQPQHF.